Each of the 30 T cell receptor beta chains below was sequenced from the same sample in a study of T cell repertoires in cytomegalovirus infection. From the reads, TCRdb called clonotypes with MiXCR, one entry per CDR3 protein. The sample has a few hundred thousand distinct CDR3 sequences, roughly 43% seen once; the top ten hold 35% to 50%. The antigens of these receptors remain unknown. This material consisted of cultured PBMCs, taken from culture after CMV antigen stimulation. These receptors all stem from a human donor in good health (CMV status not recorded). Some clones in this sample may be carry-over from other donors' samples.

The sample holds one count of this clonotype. The CDR3, as DNA: TGCGCCAGCAACCGAAAACCCTACGAGCAGTACTTC. Translation gives CASNRKPYEQYF. The chain joins TRBV5-1 to TRBJ2-7; no reliable D call. Germline V gives CDR1 SGHRS, CDR2 YFSETQ. V lost 6 bases and J lost 2, with 9 bases in between. The CDR3 covers 12 residues.

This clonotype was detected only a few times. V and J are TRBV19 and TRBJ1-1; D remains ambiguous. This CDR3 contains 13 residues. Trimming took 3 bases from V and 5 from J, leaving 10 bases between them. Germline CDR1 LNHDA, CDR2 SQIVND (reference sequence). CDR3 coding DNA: TGTGCCAGTAGTATTTTAGGGAAAACTGAAGCTTTCTTT. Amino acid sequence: CASSILGKTEAFF.

CDR3 amino acids: CASSLVRGPNQPQHF. CDR3 DNA: TGTGCCAGCAGCTTAGTCAGGGGGCCTAATCAGCCCCAGCATTTT. The V gene is TRBV7-2, the J gene TRBJ1-5; 8 bases match TRBD1. The CDR3 has 15 amino acids. Looked up from germline, CDR1 is SGHTA and CDR2 is FQGNSA. V lost 1 base to trimming and J lost 4 bases; unmatched junction nucleotides: 3.

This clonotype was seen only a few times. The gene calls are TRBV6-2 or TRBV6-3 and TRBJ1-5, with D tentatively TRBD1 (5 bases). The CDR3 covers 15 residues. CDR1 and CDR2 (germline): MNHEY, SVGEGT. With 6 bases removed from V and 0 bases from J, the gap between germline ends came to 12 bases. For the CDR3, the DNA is TGTGCCAGCAGGGACATGGGCGGTAGCAATCAGCCCCAGCATTTT. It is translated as CASRDMGGSNQPQHF.

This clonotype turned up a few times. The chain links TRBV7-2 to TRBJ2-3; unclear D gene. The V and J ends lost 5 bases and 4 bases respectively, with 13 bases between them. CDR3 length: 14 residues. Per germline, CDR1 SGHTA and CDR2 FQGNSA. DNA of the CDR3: TGTGCCAGCAGCCCGGAGAGTGGTCCAGATACGCAGTATTTT. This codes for CASSPESGPDTQYF.

The CDR3 region has the DNA TGCAGTGCTGTACCCTTGAGCGGGGGGGCCATGGACGAGCAGTACTTC. Protein product: CSAVPLSGGAMDEQYF. The chain joins TRBV20-1 to TRBJ2-7; TRBD2 agrees at 10 bases. The CDR3 consists of 16 residues. Germline V lookup: CDR1 DFQATT, CDR2 SNEGSKA (reference sequence). Trimming cost V 5 bases and J 5 bases; bases outside gene matches: 15.

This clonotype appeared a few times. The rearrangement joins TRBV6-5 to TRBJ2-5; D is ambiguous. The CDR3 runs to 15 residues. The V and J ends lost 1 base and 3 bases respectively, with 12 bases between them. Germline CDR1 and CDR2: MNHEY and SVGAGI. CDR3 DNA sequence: TGTGCCAGCAGTTACTTAAAGGACGGTAAAGAGACCCAGTACTTC. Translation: CASSYLKDGKETQYF.

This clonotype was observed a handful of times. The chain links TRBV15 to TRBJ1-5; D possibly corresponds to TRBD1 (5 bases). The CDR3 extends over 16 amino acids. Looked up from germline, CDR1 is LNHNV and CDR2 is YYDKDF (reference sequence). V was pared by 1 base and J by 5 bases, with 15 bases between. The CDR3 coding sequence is TGTGCCACCAGCAGAGCCTTCTTCAGGGATGATCAGCCCCAGCATTTT. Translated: CATSRAFFRDDQPQHF.

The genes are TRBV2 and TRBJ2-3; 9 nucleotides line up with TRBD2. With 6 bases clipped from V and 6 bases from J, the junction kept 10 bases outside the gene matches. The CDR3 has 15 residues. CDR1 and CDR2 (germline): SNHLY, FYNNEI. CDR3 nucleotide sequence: TGTGCCAGCAGCGCCCGATATGCGGGGGGGGATACGCAGTATTTT. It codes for CASSARYAGGDTQYF.

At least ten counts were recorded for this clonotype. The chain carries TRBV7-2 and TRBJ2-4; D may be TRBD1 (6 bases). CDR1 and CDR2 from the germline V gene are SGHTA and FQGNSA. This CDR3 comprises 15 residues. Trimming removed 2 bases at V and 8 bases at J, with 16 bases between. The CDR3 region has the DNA TGTGCCAGCAGCTTAAGGGGGACCGCCAGGGACATTCAGTACTTC. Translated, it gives CASSLRGTARDIQYF.

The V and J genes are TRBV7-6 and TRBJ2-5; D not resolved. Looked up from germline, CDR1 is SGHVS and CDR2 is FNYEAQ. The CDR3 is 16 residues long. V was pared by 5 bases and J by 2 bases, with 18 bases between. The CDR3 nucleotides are TGTGCCAGCAGCCCAGAGTCGTCGGCGGCTCAAGAGACCCAGTACTTC. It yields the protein CASSPESSAAQETQYF.

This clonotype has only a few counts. CDR3 amino acids: CASSETGWNEQFF. DNA of the CDR3: TGTGCCAGCAGCGAGACTGGGTGGAATGAGCAGTTCTTC. The chain is built from TRBV7-6 and TRBJ2-1; D gene uncertain. This CDR3 has 13 amino acids. CDR1 is SGHVS, CDR2 FNYEAQ, per germline. Trimming pared 5 bases from V and 7 bases from J, leaving 12 bases between.

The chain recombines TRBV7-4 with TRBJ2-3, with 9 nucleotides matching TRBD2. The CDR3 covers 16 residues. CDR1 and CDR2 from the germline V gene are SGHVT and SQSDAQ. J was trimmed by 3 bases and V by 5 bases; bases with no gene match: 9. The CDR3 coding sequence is TGTGCCAGCAGCCGGACCAGCGGGAGGATGACAGATACGCAGTATTTT. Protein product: CASSRTSGRMTDTQYF.

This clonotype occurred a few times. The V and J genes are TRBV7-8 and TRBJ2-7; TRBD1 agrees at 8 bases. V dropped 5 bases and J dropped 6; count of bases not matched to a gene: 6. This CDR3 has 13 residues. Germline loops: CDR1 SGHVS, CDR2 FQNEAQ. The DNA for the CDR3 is TGTGCCAGCAGCCGCCCAGGGGGCGGCGAGCAGTACTTC. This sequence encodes CASSRPGGGEQYF.

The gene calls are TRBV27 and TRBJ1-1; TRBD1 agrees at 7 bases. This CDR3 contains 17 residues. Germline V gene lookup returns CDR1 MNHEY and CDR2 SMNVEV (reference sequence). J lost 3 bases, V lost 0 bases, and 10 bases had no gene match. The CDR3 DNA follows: TGTGCCAGCAGTTTATCGGACAGGATTCAGGGGGACACTGAAGCTTTCTTT. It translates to CASSLSDRIQGDTEAFF.

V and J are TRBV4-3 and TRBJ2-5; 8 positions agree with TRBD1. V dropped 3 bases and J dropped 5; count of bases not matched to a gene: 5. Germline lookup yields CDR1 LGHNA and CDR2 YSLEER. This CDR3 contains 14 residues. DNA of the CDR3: TGCGCCAGCAGCCAGCGACAGGGGTTGGAGACCCAGTACTTC. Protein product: CASSQRQGLETQYF.

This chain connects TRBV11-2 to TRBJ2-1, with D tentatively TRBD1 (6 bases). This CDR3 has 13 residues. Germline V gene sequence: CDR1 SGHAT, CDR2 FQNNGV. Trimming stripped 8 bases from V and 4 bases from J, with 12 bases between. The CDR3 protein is CASREQGYNEQFF. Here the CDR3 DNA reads TGTGCCAGCCGAGAGCAGGGGTACAATGAGCAGTTCTTC. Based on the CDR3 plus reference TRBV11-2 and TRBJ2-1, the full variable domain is EAGVAQSPRYKIIEKRQSVAFWCNPISGHATLYWYQQILGQGPKLLIQFQNNGVVDDSQLPKDRFSAERLKGVDSTLKIQPAKLEDSAVYLCASREQGYNEQFFGPGTRLTVL.

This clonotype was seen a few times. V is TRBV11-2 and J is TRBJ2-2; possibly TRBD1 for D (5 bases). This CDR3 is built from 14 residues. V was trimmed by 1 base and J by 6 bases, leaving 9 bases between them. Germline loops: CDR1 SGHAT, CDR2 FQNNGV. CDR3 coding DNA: TGTGCCAGCAGCTTAGGGGGCCTGGCCGGGGAGCTGTTTTTT. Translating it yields CASSLGGLAGELFF.

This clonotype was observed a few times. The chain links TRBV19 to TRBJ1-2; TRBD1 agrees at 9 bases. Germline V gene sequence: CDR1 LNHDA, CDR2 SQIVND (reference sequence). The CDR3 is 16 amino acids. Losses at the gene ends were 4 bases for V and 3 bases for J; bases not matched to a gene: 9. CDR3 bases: TGTGCCAGTAGTACACCGGGACAGGGATTCTACTATGGCTACACCTTC. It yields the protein CASSTPGQGFYYGYTF.

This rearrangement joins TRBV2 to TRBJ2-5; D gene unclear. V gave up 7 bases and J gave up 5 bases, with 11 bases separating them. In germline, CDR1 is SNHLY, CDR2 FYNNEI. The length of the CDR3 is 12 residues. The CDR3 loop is CASIVSWETQYF. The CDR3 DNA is TGTGCCAGCATTGTAAGCTGGGAGACCCAGTACTTC.

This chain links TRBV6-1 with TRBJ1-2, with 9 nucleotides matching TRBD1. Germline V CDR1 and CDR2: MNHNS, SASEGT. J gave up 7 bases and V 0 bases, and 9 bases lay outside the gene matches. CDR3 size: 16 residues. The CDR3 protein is CASSEAPGTGWFGYTF. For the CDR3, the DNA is TGTGCCAGCAGTGAAGCCCCCGGGACAGGGTGGTTTGGCTACACCTTC.

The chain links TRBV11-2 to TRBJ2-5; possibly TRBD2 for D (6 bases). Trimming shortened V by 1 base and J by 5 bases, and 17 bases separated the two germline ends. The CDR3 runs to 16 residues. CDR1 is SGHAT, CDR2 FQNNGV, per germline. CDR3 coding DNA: TGTGCCAGCAGCTTAGGTATTCGGACTAAGGAGGAGACCCAGTACTTC. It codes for CASSLGIRTKEETQYF.

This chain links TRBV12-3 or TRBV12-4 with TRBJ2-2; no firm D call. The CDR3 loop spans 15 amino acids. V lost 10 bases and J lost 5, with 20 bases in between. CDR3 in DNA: TGTGCCATCCGCCTATCTCGAAGTGGGACCGGGGAGCTGTTTTTT. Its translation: CAIRLSRSGTGELFF.

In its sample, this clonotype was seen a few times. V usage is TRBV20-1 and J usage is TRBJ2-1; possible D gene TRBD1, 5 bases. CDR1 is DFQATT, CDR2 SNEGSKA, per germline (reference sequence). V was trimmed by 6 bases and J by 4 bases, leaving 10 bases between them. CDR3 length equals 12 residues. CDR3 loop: CSADTGYNEQFF. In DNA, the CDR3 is TGCAGTGCAGATACAGGATACAATGAGCAGTTCTTC.

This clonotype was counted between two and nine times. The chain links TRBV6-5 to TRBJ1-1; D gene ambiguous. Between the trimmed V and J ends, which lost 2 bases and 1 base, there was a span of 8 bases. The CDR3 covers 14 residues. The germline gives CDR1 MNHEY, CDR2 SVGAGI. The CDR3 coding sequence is TGTGCCAGCAGTTACGGCTCAGAGAACACTGAAGCTTTCTTT. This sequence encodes CASSYGSENTEAFF.

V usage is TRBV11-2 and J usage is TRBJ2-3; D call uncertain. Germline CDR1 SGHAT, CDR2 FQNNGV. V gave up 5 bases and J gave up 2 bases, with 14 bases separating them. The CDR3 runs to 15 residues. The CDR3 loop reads CASSLGSLNTDTQYF. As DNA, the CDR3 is TGTGCCAGCAGCCTTGGGTCTTTAAACACAGATACGCAGTATTTT.

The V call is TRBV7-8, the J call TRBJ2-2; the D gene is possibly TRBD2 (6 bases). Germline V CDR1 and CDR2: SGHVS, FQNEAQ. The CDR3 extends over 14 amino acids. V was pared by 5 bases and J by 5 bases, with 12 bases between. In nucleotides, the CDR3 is TGTGCCAGCAGCCGACTAGTCAATACCGGGGAGCTGTTTTTT. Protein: CASSRLVNTGELFF.

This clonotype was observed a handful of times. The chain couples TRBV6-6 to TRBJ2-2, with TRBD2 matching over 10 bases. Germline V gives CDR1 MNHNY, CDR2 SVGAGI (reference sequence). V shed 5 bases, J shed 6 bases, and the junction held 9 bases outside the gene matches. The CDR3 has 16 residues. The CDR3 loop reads CASSRLAGQDPGELFF. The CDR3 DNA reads TGTGCCAGCAGTAGACTAGCGGGTCAGGATCCCGGGGAGCTGTTTTTT.

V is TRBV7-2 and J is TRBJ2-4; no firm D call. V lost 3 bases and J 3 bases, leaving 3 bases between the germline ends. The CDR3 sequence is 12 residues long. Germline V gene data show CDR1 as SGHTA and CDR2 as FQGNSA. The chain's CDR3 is CASSFSKNIQYF. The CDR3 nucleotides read TGTGCCAGCAGCTTTAGCAAAAACATTCAGTACTTC.

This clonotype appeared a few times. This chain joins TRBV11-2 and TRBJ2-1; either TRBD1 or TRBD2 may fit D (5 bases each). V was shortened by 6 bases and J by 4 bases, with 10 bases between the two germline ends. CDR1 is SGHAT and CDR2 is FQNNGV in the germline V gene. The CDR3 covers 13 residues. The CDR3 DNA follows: TGTGCCAGCAGGGGACCAGTTTACAATGAGCAGTTCTTC. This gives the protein CASRGPVYNEQFF.